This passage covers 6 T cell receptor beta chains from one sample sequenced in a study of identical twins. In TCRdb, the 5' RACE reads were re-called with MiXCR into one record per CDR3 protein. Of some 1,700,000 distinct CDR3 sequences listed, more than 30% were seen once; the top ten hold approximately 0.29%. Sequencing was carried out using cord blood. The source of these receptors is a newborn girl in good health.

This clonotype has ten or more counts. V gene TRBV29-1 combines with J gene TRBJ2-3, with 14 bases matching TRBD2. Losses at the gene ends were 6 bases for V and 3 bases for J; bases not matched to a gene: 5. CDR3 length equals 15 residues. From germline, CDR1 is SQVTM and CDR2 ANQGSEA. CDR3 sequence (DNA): TGCAGCGTAGCCGGGACTAGCGGGAGAACAGATACGCAGTATTTT. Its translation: CSVAGTSGRTDTQYF.

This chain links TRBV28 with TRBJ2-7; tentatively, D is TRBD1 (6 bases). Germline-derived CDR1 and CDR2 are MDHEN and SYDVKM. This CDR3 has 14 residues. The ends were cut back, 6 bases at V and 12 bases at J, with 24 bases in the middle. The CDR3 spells CASSLVTGSLGRYF. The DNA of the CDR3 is TGTGCCAGCAGCCTTGTAACAGGGAGCCTGGGAAGGTACTTC.

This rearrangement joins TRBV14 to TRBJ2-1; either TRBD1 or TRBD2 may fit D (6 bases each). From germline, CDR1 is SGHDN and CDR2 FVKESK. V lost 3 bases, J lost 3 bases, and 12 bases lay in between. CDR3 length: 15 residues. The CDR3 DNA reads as TGTGCCAGCAGCCAGAGGGGGGCCAACTACAATGAGCAGTTCTTC. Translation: CASSQRGANYNEQFF. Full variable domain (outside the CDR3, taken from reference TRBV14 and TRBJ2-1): EAGVTQFPSHSVIEKGQTVTLRCDPISGHDNLYWYRRVMGKEIKFLLHFVKESKQDESGMPNNRFLAERTGGTYSTLKVQPAELEDSGVYFCASSQRGANYNEQFFGPGTRLTVL.

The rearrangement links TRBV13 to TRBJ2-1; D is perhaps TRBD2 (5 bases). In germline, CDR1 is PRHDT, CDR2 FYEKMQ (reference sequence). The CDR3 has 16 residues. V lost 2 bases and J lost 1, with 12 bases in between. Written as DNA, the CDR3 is TGTGCCAGCAGCTTAAGCCGGGGAGTATCCTACAATGAGCAGTTCTTC. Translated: CASSLSRGVSYNEQFF.

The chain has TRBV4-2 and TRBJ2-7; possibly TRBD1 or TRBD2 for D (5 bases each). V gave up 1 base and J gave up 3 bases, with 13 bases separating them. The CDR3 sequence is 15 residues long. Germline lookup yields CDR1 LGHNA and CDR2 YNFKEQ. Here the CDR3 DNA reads TGTGCCAGCAGCCAAGCAGGGACGGACGGCTACGAGCAGTACTTC. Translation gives CASSQAGTDGYEQYF.

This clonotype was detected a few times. CDR3 in amino acids: CASMEGLAGGYNEQFF. CDR3 DNA sequence: TGTGCCAGCATGGAGGGGCTAGCGGGAGGGTACAATGAGCAGTTCTTC. This chain uses TRBV25-1 with TRBJ2-1, with 12 bases identical to TRBD2. The CDR3 totals 16 residues. V dropped 7 bases and J dropped 4; count of bases not matched to a gene: 8. Germline lookup yields CDR1 MGHDK and CDR2 SYGVNS.